One and the same sample provided the 12 T cell receptor beta chains below, sequenced in a study of T cell responses to AZD1222 COVID-19 vaccine (dated by TCRdb to about 2021). The time point label for this specimen denotes: about 28 days (+/-7) after the second vaccine dose. The method was the immunoSEQ multiplex PCR assay. TCRdb obtained this table from immuneACCESS and retained in-frame rearrangements with V and J assigned. These tables miss some clones; where compared with another copy, unresolved V genes account for less than half of the shortfall, and the remainder is unexplained. The sample table records about 130,000 clones; just under 95% of these occur just once. The ten largest clonotypes hold 6.5% to 8.5% of the sample. Sequenced here: peripheral blood, sampled 28 days after the second AZD1222 dose. The receptors originated from an adult who received the AZD1222 COVID-19 vaccine.

This chain uses TRBV27 with TRBJ1-1; D gene uncertain. This CDR3 contains 13 residues. The ends were cut back, 6 bases at V and 3 bases at J, with 11 bases in the middle. Germline V gene data show CDR1 as MNHEY and CDR2 as SMNVEV (reference sequence). The CDR3 loop is CASSWEMDTEAFF. As DNA, the CDR3 is TGTGCCAGCAGCTGGGAAATGGACACTGAAGCTTTCTTT.

This rearrangement joins TRBV19 to TRBJ2-1; 8 nucleotides line up with TRBD1. CDR3 length equals 17 residues. J lost 8 bases, V lost 2 bases, and 14 bases had no gene match. Germline V gives CDR1 LNHDA, CDR2 SQIVND (reference sequence). CDR3 nucleotides: TGTGCCAGTAGTATAACCCCAGGGGGCGTAATGGGCCATGAGCAGTTCTTC. It encodes CASSITPGGVMGHEQFF.

The CDR3 DNA reads TGTGCCAGCAGTGTACTGGGGGCGGGGCATGAAGAGACCCAGTACTTC. This sequence encodes CASSVLGAGHEETQYF. The chain carries TRBV6-1 and TRBJ2-5; D may be TRBD1 or TRBD2 (6 bases each). Germline CDR1 and CDR2: MNHNS and SASEGT. This CDR3 has 16 amino acids. Trimming stripped 4 bases from V and 3 bases from J, with 18 bases between.

The CDR3: CASSLLAAANTEAFF. As DNA, the CDR3 is TGTGCCAGCAGCTTACTGGCGGCGGCGAACACTGAAGCTTTCTTT. The rearrangement links TRBV7-3 to TRBJ1-1; D gene ambiguous. The V and J ends lost 2 bases and 1 base respectively, with 11 bases between them. The germline V gene encodes CDR1 SGHTA and CDR2 FQGTGA. CDR3 length equals 15 residues. Supplemented by reference TRBV7-3 and TRBJ1-1, the full variable domain reads GAGVSQTPSNKVTEKGKYVELRCDPISGHTALYWYRQSLGQGPEFLIYFQGTGAADDSGLPNDRFFAVRPEGSVSTLKIQRTERGDSAVYLCASSLLAAANTEAFFGQGTRLTVV.

The chain has TRBV7-9 and TRBJ1-1; weak D call: TRBD1 (6 bases). The CDR3 extends over 14 amino acids. V was pared by 1 base and J by 1 base, with 7 bases between. CDR1 and CDR2 (germline): SEHNR, FQNEAQ (reference sequence). In DNA form, the CDR3 reads TGTGCCAGCAGCTTAGTACAGGGGAACACTGAAGCTTTCTTT. Translating it yields CASSLVQGNTEAFF.

This rearrangement joins TRBV28 to TRBJ1-2; unclear D gene. Germline V gene sequence: CDR1 MDHEN, CDR2 SYDVKM. Trimming took 2 bases from V and 8 from J, leaving 12 bases between them. The length of the CDR3 is 13 residues. This CDR3 is CASSLRGSVGYTF. The CDR3 coding sequence is TGTGCCAGCAGTTTAAGAGGGTCGGTCGGCTACACCTTC.

The chain links TRBV28 to TRBJ2-1; weak D call: TRBD2 (6 bases). CDR1 is MDHEN and CDR2 is SYDVKM in the germline V gene. CDR3 size: 15 residues. V was pared by 1 base and J by 8 bases, with 15 bases between. The CDR3 sequence: CASSLFSPGGDEQFF. CDR3 sequence (DNA): TGTGCCAGCAGTTTATTCTCGCCCGGGGGTGATGAGCAGTTCTTC.

This chain links TRBV5-5 with TRBJ2-3, with a possible D match to TRBD1 (5 bases). V gave up 4 bases and J gave up 0 bases, with 12 bases separating them. Germline CDR1 SGHKS, CDR2 YYEKEE (reference sequence). The CDR3 length is 15 residues. The CDR3 here is CASSQGARSTDTQYF. CDR3 DNA sequence: TGTGCCAGCAGCCAGGGCGCCCGTAGCACAGATACGCAGTATTTT.

The chain carries TRBV6-4 and TRBJ1-2; D call uncertain. Germline V lookup: CDR1 MRHNA, CDR2 SNTAGT. The CDR3 runs to 15 residues. Deletions cut 5 bases from V and 4 bases from J, with 17 bases between. The CDR3 loop is CASSHPQAAGYGYTF. The DNA of the CDR3 is TGTGCCAGCAGTCACCCGCAGGCCGCTGGCTATGGCTACACCTTC.

The chain employs TRBV9 and TRBJ1-2; D is undetermined. Germline assignment: CDR1 SGDLS and CDR2 YYNGEE. V was shortened by 4 bases and J by 5 bases, with 18 bases between the two germline ends. The CDR3 sequence is 15 residues long. The CDR3 sequence is CASSSINPEPYGYTF. Here the CDR3 DNA reads TGTGCCAGCAGCAGTATTAATCCAGAGCCTTATGGCTACACCTTC.

The CDR3 nucleotides read TGTGCCAGCAGCGGGGACAGGGGGCTATCTGGCTACACCTTC. Its protein product is CASSGDRGLSGYTF. The chain employs TRBV5-4 and TRBJ1-2; TRBD1 matches at 12 bases. Per germline, CDR1 SGHNT and CDR2 YYREEE (reference sequence). V dropped 4 bases and J dropped 7; count of bases not matched to a gene: 5. The CDR3 totals 14 residues.

The rearrangement joins TRBV11-2 to TRBJ1-2, with 7 bases lining up with TRBD1. In germline, CDR1 is SGHAT, CDR2 FQNNGV. The V segment lost 3 bases and the J segment 4 bases; nucleotides outside the gene matches: 5. CDR3 length equals 14 residues. This chain's CDR3 is CASSLRQGAYGYTF. The CDR3 region has the DNA TGTGCCAGCAGCTTGCGACAGGGTGCCTATGGCTACACCTTC.